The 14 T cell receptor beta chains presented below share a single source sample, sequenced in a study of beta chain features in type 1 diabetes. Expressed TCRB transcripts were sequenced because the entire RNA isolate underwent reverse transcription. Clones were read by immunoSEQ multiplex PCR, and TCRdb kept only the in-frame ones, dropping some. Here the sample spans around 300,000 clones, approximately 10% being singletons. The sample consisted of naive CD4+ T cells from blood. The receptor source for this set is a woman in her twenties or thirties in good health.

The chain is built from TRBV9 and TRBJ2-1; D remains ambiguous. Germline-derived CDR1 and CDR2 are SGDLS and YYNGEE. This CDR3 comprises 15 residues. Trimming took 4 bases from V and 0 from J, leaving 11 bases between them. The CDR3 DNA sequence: TGTGCCAGCAGCCTAGAGCTGAGCTCCTACAATGAGCAGTTCTTC. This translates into CASSLELSSYNEQFF.

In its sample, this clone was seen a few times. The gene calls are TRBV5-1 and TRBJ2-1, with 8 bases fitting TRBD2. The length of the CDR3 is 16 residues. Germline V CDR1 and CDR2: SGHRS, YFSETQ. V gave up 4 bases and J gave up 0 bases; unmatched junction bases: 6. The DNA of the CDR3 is TGCGCCAGCAGCCAAGTAGCGGGAAGCTCCTACAATGAGCAGTTCTTC. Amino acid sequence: CASSQVAGSSYNEQFF.

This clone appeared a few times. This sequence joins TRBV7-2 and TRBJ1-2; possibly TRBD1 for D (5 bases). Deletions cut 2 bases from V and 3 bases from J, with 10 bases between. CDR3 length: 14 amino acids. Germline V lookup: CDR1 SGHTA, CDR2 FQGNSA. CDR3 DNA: TGTGCCAGCAGCTTAATCGGGGGAGACTATGGCTACACCTTC. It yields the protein CASSLIGGDYGYTF.

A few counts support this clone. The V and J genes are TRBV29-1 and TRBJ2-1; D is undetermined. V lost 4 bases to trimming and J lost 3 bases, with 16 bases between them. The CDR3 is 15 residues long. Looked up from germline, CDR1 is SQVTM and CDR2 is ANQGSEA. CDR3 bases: TGCAGCGTTGGTCCCGCACGAGCGTTCTACAATGAGCAGTTCTTC. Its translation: CSVGPARAFYNEQFF.

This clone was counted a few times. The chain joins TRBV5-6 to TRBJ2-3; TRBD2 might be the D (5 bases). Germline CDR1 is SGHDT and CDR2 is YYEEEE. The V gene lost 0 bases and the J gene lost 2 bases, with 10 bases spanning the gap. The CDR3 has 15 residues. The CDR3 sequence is CASSLVSGYTDTQYF. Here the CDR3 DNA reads TGTGCCAGCAGCTTGGTGTCGGGATACACAGATACGCAGTATTTT.

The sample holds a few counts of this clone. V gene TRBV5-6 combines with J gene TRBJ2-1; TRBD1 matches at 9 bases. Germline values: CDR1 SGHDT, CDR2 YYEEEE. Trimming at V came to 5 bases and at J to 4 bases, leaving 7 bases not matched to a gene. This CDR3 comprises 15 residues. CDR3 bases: TGTGCCAGCAGAATACCGGGACAGGGATACAATGAGCAGTTCTTC. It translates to CASRIPGQGYNEQFF.

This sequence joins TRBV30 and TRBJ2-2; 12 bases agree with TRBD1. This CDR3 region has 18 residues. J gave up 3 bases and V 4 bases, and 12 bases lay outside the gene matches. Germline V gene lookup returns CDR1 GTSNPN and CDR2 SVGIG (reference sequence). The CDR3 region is CAWTRQKGQGADTGELFF. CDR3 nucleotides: TGTGCCTGGACCCGTCAGAAGGGACAGGGGGCCGACACCGGGGAGCTGTTTTTT.

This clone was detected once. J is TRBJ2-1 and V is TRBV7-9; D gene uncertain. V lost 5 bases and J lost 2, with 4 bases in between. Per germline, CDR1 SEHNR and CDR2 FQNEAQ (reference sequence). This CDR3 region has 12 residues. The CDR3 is CASSPAYNEQFF. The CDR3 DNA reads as TGTGCCAGCAGCCCTGCCTACAATGAGCAGTTCTTC.

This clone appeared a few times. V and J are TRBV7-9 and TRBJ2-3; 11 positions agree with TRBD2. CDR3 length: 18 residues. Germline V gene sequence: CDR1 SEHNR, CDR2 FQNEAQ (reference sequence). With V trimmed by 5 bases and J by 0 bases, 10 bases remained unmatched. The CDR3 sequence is CASSGIKLAGVSTDTQYF. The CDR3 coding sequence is TGTGCCAGCAGCGGAATTAAACTAGCGGGAGTAAGCACAGATACGCAGTATTTT.

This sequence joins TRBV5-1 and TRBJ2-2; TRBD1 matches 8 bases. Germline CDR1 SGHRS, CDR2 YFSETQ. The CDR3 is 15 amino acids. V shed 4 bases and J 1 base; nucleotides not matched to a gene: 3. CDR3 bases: TGCGCCAGCAGCCCAGGGGGCATGAACACCGGGGAGCTGTTTTTT. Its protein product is CASSPGGMNTGELFF.

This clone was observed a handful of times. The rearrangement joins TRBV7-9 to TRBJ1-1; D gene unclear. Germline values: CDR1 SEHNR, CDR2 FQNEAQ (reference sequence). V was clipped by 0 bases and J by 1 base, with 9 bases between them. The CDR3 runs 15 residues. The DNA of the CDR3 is TGTGCCAGCAGCTTAGCCGGGGAAGGGAACACTGAAGCTTTCTTT. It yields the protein CASSLAGEGNTEAFF.

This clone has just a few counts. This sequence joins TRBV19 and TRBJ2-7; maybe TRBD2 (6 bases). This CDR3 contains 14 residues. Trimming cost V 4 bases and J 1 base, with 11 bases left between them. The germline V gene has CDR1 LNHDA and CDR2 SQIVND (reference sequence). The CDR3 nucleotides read TGTGCCAGTAGTAAGGTGGGGGGTTCCTACGAGCAGTACTTC. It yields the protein CASSKVGGSYEQYF.

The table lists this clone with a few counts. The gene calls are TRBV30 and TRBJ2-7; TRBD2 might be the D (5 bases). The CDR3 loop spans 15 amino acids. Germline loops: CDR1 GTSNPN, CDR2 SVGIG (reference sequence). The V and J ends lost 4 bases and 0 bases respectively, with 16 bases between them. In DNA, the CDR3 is TGTGCCTGGACCAGGACTCTAATGGCCTCCTACGAGCAGTACTTC. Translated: CAWTRTLMASYEQYF.

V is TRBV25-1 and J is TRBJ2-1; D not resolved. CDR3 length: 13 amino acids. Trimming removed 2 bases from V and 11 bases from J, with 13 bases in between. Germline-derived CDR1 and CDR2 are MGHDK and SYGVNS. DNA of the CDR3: TGTGCCAGCAGTGAAGCTTCCCTGCGAAAGCAGTTCTTC. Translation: CASSEASLRKQFF.